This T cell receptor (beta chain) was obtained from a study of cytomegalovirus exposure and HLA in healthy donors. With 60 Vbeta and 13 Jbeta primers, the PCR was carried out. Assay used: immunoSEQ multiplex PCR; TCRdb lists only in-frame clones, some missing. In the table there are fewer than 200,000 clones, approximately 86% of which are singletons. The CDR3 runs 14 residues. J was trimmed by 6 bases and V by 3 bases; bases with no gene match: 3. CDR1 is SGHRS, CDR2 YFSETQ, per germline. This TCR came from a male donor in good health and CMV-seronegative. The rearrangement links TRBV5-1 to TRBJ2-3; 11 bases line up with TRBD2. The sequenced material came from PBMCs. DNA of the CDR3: TGCGCCAGCAGCTCCCCTAGCGGGGGGGATACGCAGTATTTT. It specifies CASSSPSGGDTQYF. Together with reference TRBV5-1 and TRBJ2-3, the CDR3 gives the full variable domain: KAGVTQTPRYLIKTRGQQVTLSCSPISGHRSVSWYQQTPGQGLQFLFEYFSETQRNKGNFPGRFSGRQFSNSRSEMNVSTLELGDSALYLCASSSPSGGDTQYFGPGTRLTVL.